This T cell receptor (beta chain) is drawn from a study of blood T cells in healthy people across ages. The study, taken as a whole, reports: Considered underestimates were the diversity estimates obtained from one million T cells.

The germline V gene encodes CDR1 SGHRS and CDR2 YFSETQ. The V end lost 1 base, the J end lost 1 base, and 11 bases lay between the germline ends. The length of the CDR3 is 15 residues. This clonotype appeared a few times. No antigen is known for it. The use of a sample-barcoded 5' primer and a J-beta primer mix characterized a second PCR of roughly 6 to 11 cycles. TCRdb itself ran the 5' RACE reads through MiXCR, one entry per CDR3 protein. The sample contains roughly 800,000 distinct CDR3 sequences, roughly 25% of which appear only once. These data were also filed under a second study, of T cells of mothers and their children. That source adds: Reverse transcription into cDNA received all extracted RNA, at roughly 1.4 ug per 15 ul. Both sample barcodes and 2-4 random nucleotides came from the M1S primer of the second PCR.

The TCR originated in a boy aged 5-17 years in good health. The chain links TRBV5-1 to TRBJ1-1; TRBD1 might be the D (6 bases). Sequenced: blood. DNA of the CDR3: TGCGCCAGCAGCTTGCTGGACAGAACGAACACTGAAGCTTTCTTT. It yields the protein CASSLLDRTNTEAFF. Using reference TRBV5-1 and TRBJ1-1 for the parts outside the CDR3, the full variable domain is KAGVTQTPRYLIKTRGQQVTLSCSPISGHRSVSWYQQTPGQGLQFLFEYFSETQRNKGNFPGRFSGRQFSNSRSEMNVSTLELGDSALYLCASSLLDRTNTEAFFGQGTRLTVV.